The rows below give T cell receptor beta chains drawn from one sample of a study of identical twins. One entry per CDR3 protein, called by TCRdb with MiXCR from the 5' RACE reads. The sample holds under 300,000 distinct CDR3 sequences, approximately 11% seen once. A further study also used this sample, focusing on yellow fever vaccine responses in identical twins.

The specimen sequenced was memory (CD45RO+) T cells sorted from blood. All receptors derive from a woman aged 18-29 years in good health. Both conserved end residues are part of each CDR3. D genes are given only for firm matches. Rows may omit the clone size; those that give it use once, few, many or a size class.

length	D	V	size	J	CDR3	DNA
17	TRBD1	TRBV11-2	many	TRBJ2-7	CASSLSSTGTASYEQYF	TGTGCCAGCAGCTTATCCTCCACCGGGACAGCCTCCTACGAGCAGTACTTC
14	TRBD1	TRBV2	few	TRBJ1-4	CAFLHDRVREKLFF	TGTGCCTTCCTACACGACAGGGTTCGAGAAAAACTGTTTTTT
12	.	TRBV12-3/TRBV12-4	few	TRBJ2-5	CASSYRVETQYF	TGTGCCAGCAGCTACAGGGTGGAGACCCAGTACTTC
15	.	TRBV6-4	.	TRBJ2-1	CASSPARGQGNEQFF	TGTGCCAGCAGTCCCGCGCGGGGTCAAGGGAATGAGCAGTTCTTC
15	.	TRBV6-5	few	TRBJ1-2	CASSYLVDQGGGYTF	TGTGCCAGCAGTTATTTAGTGGACCAGGGTGGGGGCTACACCTTC
13	.	TRBV20-1	many	TRBJ2-7	CSGDARNTYEQYF	TGCAGTGGAGACGCGAGGAATACCTACGAGCAGTACTTC
12	.	TRBV12-5	.	TRBJ2-2	CASGLATGELFF	TGTGCTAGTGGTTTGGCCACCGGGGAGCTGTTTTTT
13	TRBD2	TRBV12-3/TRBV12-4	few	TRBJ2-3	CASGDGGADTQYF	TGTGCCAGCGGGGACGGGGGGGCCGATACGCAGTATTTT
12	.	TRBV30	few	TRBJ2-7	CAWSDRSYEQYF	TGTGCCTGGAGCGACCGATCCTACGAGCAGTACTTC
14	.	TRBV5-6	many	TRBJ1-6	CASSGDTSNSPLHF	TGTGCCAGCAGCGGGGACACGTCTAATTCACCCCTCCACTTT
18	TRBD1	TRBV23-1	.	TRBJ2-6	CASSQNTGGAAGANVLTF	TGTGCCAGCAGTCAAAACACAGGGGGCGCAGCGGGGGCCAACGTCCTGACTTTC
12	.	TRBV20-1	.	TRBJ2-3	CSARVSESGMYF	TGCAGTGCTAGAGTATCCGAGTCAGGGATGTATTTT
13	.	TRBV21-1	.	TRBJ2-7	CASSDRDSYEQYF	TGTGCCAGCAGCGACAGGGATTCCTACGAGCAGTACTTC
15	TRBD2	TRBV7-9	.	TRBJ2-7	CASSRGSGSVGEQYF	TGTGCCAGCTCAAGGGGTAGCGGGAGTGTGGGCGAGCAGTACTTC
13	.	TRBV5-1	many	TRBJ2-7	CASSLGAGYEQYF	TGCGCCAGCAGCTTGGGGGCGGGGTACGAGCAGTACTTC
14	.	TRBV10-1	once	TRBJ2-7	CASSESIASYEQYF	TGCGCCAGCAGTGAGTCGATTGCATCCTACGAGCAGTACTTC
15	TRBD1	TRBV3-1	few	TRBJ2-1	CASSHDRGTYNEQFF	TGTGCCAGCAGCCATGACAGGGGGACCTACAATGAGCAGTTCTTC
15	.	TRBV5-1	.	TRBJ2-2	CASSLEGGNTGELFF	TGCGCCAGCAGCTTGGAGGGGGGCAACACCGGGGAGCTGTTTTTT
13	TRBD1	TRBV11-2	.	TRBJ1-5	CASSPTGDQPQHF	TGTGCCAGCAGCCCCACAGGGGATCAGCCCCAGCATTTT
16	.	TRBV6-5	.	TRBJ2-3	CASSYDLARSTDTQYF	TGTGCCAGCAGTTACGATCTAGCGCGGAGCACAGATACGCAGTATTTT
17	.	TRBV4-2	.	TRBJ2-3	CASSQDQRTSITDTQYF	TGTGCCAGCAGCCAAGATCAAAGAACTAGTATAACAGATACGCAGTATTTT
16	.	TRBV12-3/TRBV12-4	.	TRBJ2-7	CASSRVGGPASYEQYF	TGTGCCAGCAGCCGGGTCGGAGGCCCTGCATCCTACGAGCAGTACTTC
15	TRBD2	TRBV5-1	many	TRBJ2-1	CASSLEGSGGTEQFF	TGCGCCAGCAGCTTGGAAGGTAGCGGGGGGACTGAGCAGTTCTTC
19	TRBD1	TRBV3-1	few	TRBJ2-6	CASSRRQGARGSGANVLTF	TGTGCCAGCAGCAGACGACAGGGGGCGCGAGGGTCTGGGGCCAACGTCCTGACTTTC
12	.	TRBV28	few	TRBJ1-1	CASNAVYTEAFF	TGTGCCAGTAACGCGGTATACACTGAAGCTTTCTTT
15	TRBD1	TRBV6-4	.	TRBJ2-5	CASSDGTGTQETQYF	TGTGCCAGCAGTGACGGGACAGGAACCCAAGAGACCCAGTACTTC
15	TRBD1	TRBV7-7	many	TRBJ2-2	CASSQGQGNTGELFF	TGTGCTAGCAGCCAAGGACAGGGGAACACCGGGGAGCTGTTTTTT
12	.	TRBV28	.	TRBJ2-7	CASSFSVGRRYF	TGTGCCAGCAGTTTTTCCGTTGGCCGGCGGTACTTC
16	TRBD1	TRBV6-1	.	TRBJ2-3	CASSERTGYRSDTQYF	TGTGCCAGCAGTGAAAGGACAGGGTATAGGTCAGATACGCAGTATTTT
16	.	TRBV7-9	many	TRBJ2-3	CASTGMSSPSTDTQYF	TGTGCCAGCACGGGAATGAGTTCTCCTAGCACAGATACGCAGTATTTT
16	TRBD1	TRBV12-5	.	TRBJ2-2	CASGLTGGANTGELFF	TGTGCTAGTGGTCTGACAGGGGGCGCGAACACCGGGGAGCTGTTTTTT
16	TRBD1	TRBV5-1	.	TRBJ2-7	CASSLEGGQASYEQYF	TGCGCCAGCAGCTTGGAGGGGGGACAGGCGTCCTACGAGCAGTACTTC
17	TRBD1	TRBV28	.	TRBJ1-4	CATVTGRGLLLGEKLFF	TGTGCCACCGTAACCGGAAGGGGGCTCCTCCTCGGGGAAAAACTGTTTTTT
13	.	TRBV29-1	.	TRBJ2-5	CSVEQVTGETQYF	TGCAGCGTTGAACAGGTTACGGGAGAGACCCAGTACTTC
13	TRBD1	TRBV28	.	TRBJ2-7	CASGQGNPYEQYF	TGTGCCAGCGGACAGGGAAACCCCTACGAGCAGTACTTC
13	.	TRBV6-2/TRBV6-3	.	TRBJ1-2	CASANPRTDGYTF	TGTGCCAGCGCGAATCCCCGGACAGATGGCTACACCTTC
11	.	TRBV27	many	TRBJ1-1	CASTRGTEAFF	TGTGCCAGCACCCGGGGCACTGAAGCTTTCTTT
16	TRBD2	TRBV4-3	.	TRBJ2-1	CASSQEGSGRGNEQFF	TGCGCCAGCAGCCAAGAAGGTAGCGGGAGGGGGAATGAGCAGTTCTTC
16	.	TRBV7-9	.	TRBJ1-4	CASSLWAAATNEKLFF	TGTGCCAGCAGCTTATGGGCAGCAGCAACTAATGAAAAACTGTTTTTT
15	.	TRBV6-1	.	TRBJ2-1	CASIVSGGFAGEQFF	TGTGCCAGCATCGTTAGTGGAGGGTTTGCCGGTGAGCAGTTCTTC
14	.	TRBV20-1	.	TRBJ2-1	CSAREAGSYNEQFF	TGCAGTGCTAGAGAGGCAGGCTCCTACAATGAGCAGTTCTTC
17	TRBD1	TRBV24-1	.	TRBJ2-2	CATSDQTPGQTTGELFF	TGTGCCACCAGTGACCAAACCCCGGGACAGACAACCGGGGAGCTGTTTTTT
14	TRBD1	TRBV2	few	TRBJ2-1	CASKTGGSYNEQFF	TGTGCCAGCAAAACAGGGGGCTCCTACAATGAGCAGTTCTTC
16	.	TRBV12-3/TRBV12-4	.	TRBJ2-6	CASSFWQGSGANVLTF	TGTGCCAGCAGTTTTTGGCAGGGGTCTGGGGCCAACGTCCTGACTTTC
15	.	TRBV9	many	TRBJ2-7	CASSVGASAHYEQYF	TGTGCCAGCAGCGTAGGGGCTAGCGCGCACTACGAGCAGTACTTC
15	.	TRBV3-1	.	TRBJ2-7	CASSQGSQVDYEQYF	TGTGCCAGCAGCCAAGGGAGTCAGGTGGACTACGAGCAGTACTTC
15	TRBD2	TRBV20-1	many	TRBJ2-1	CSARVALAGVNEQFF	TGCAGTGCTAGAGTCGCGCTAGCGGGAGTAAATGAGCAGTTCTTC
15	.	TRBV5-8	.	TRBJ2-7	CASSLVVTNSYEQYF	TGTGCCAGCAGCTTGGTTGTGACCAACTCCTACGAGCAGTACTTC
11	.	TRBV9	.	TRBJ1-2	CASSPFYGYTF	TGTGCCAGCAGCCCGTTTTATGGCTACACCTTC
15	.	TRBV15	few	TRBJ2-4	CATSRPHSDKNIQYF	TGTGCCACCAGCAGACCTCACAGCGACAAAAACATTCAGTACTTC
15	.	TRBV5-1	many	TRBJ1-5	CASSLTGFTNQPQHF	TGCGCCAGCAGCTTAACAGGGTTCACCAATCAGCCCCAGCATTTT
15	.	TRBV20-1	many	TRBJ1-4	CSAREFQGYNEKLFF	TGCAGTGCTAGAGAGTTTCAGGGATATAATGAAAAACTGTTTTTT
14	.	TRBV20-1	.	TRBJ2-5	CSAHDREGQETQYF	TGCAGTGCGCATGACAGGGAGGGTCAAGAGACCCAGTACTTC